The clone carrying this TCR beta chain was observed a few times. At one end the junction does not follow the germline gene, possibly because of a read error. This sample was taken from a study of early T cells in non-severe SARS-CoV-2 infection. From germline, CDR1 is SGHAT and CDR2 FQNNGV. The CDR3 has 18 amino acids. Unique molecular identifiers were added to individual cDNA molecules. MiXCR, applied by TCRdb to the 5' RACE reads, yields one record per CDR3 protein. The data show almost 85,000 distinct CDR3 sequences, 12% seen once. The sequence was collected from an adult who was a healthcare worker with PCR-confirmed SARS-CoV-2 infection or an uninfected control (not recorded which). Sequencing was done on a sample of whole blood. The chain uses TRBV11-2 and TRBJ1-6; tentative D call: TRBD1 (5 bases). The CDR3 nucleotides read TGTGCCAGCAGCTTAGGGACAAAGGCGAGCTCCTATAATTCATCCCTCCACTTT. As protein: CASSLGTKASSYNSSLHF.